Presented here are 20 T cell receptor beta chains from one specimen sequenced in a study of blood T cell repertoires in COVID-19. Sequencing used immunoSEQ multiplex PCR; TCRdb keeps in-frame clones, though not all of them. The sample records 150,000 to 200,000 clones, around nine tenths being singletons. Sequences were obtained from peripheral blood. These receptors all come from a man between 65 and 85 years old with active or convalescent COVID-19.

The genes are TRBV7-2 and TRBJ1-1, with 8 nucleotides matching TRBD1. V trimming: 5 bases; J trimming: 1 base; junction bases outside the gene matches: 3. The CDR3 length is 14 residues. CDR1 and CDR2 (germline): SGHTA, FQGNSA. The CDR3 nucleotides are TGTGCCAGCAGCATTACAGGGGGGAACACTGAAGCTTTCTTT. Its translation: CASSITGGNTEAFF.

The J gene is TRBJ2-5, the V gene TRBV6-5; TRBD1 matches at 8 bases. With V trimmed by 7 bases and J by 5 bases, 12 bases remained unmatched. The CDR3 has 15 residues. Germline V lookup: CDR1 MNHEY, CDR2 SVGAGI. The CDR3 coding sequence is TGTGCCAGCAACCCCATGGACAGGGATGAGGAGACCCAGTACTTC. Its translation: CASNPMDRDEETQYF.

The CDR3: CAISATPQGEKLFF. CDR3 nucleotide sequence: TGTGCCATCAGCGCGACCCCGCAGGGGGAAAAACTGTTTTTT. The gene calls are TRBV10-3 and TRBJ1-4, with D possibly TRBD1 on 6 matching bases. V was shortened by 6 bases and J by 8 bases, with 16 bases between the two germline ends. Germline CDR1 ENHRY, CDR2 SYGVKD. This CDR3 is 14 amino acids long.

In this sample, this clone turned up once. This chain uses TRBV6-2 or TRBV6-3 with TRBJ2-2; 9 bases fit TRBD1. After removal of 6 bases from V and 4 bases from J, the junction contained 12 bases not matched to a gene. The CDR3 spans 17 residues. CDR1 is MNHEY, CDR2 SVGEGT, per germline. CDR3 nucleotides: TGTGCCAGCAGCCGTAGGACAGGGGTCAGTCGCACCGGGGAGCTGTTTTTT. Translation gives CASSRRTGVSRTGELFF.

The rearrangement links TRBV5-5 to TRBJ1-5; 7 nucleotides line up with TRBD1. This CDR3 region has 15 residues. Trimming took 3 bases from V and 2 from J; bases not matched to a gene: 5. The germline CDR1 and CDR2 sequences are SGHKS and YYEKEE (reference sequence). The CDR3 protein is CASSWTGTGNQPQHF. CDR3 nucleotides: TGTGCCAGCAGCTGGACAGGAACCGGCAATCAGCCCCAGCATTTT.

The chain combines TRBV30 with TRBJ1-5, with TRBD1 as a possible D gene (6 bases). Germline lookup yields CDR1 GTSNPN and CDR2 SVGIG (reference sequence). The CDR3 contains 14 residues. V lost 0 bases, J lost 4 bases, and 10 bases lay in between. The chain's CDR3 is CAWSVAGANQPQHF. The CDR3 DNA follows: TGTGCCTGGAGTGTTGCAGGGGCGAATCAGCCCCAGCATTTT.

CDR3 nucleotides: TGTGCCACCAGCACCTGGGACAGGGGGCTTTACAATGAGCAGTTCTTC. This codes for CATSTWDRGLYNEQFF. The rearrangement links TRBV15 to TRBJ2-1, with 12 bases identical to TRBD1. The V segment lost 4 bases and the J segment 4 bases; nucleotides outside the gene matches: 5. Germline CDR1 and CDR2: LNHNV and YYDKDF (reference sequence). This CDR3 comprises 16 residues.

This clone was counted between two and nine times. The chain has TRBV30 and TRBJ2-5, with 9 bases that match TRBD1. The CDR3 totals 14 residues. CDR1 and CDR2 (germline): GTSNPN, SVGIG (reference sequence). Trimming cost V 4 bases and J 5 bases; bases outside gene matches: 8. The CDR3 region is CAWITGGLGETQYF. The CDR3 DNA is TGTGCCTGGATCACAGGGGGCCTGGGCGAGACCCAGTACTTC.

CDR3 sequence: CASSSGTLNSYEQYF. In nucleotides, the CDR3 is TGTGCCAGCAGTTCCGGGACTCTAAATTCCTACGAGCAGTACTTC. The chain recombines TRBV6-5 with TRBJ2-7; maybe TRBD2 (6 bases). The CDR3 consists of 15 residues. V was shortened by 4 bases and J by 1 base, with 14 bases between the two germline ends. CDR1 is MNHEY, CDR2 SVGAGI, per germline.

The rearrangement links TRBV7-2 to TRBJ1-1; TRBD1 is a possible D gene (5 bases). The CDR3 runs 17 residues. The V and J ends lost 0 bases and 5 bases respectively, with 19 bases between them. Per the germline V gene, CDR1 is SGHTA and CDR2 is FQGNSA. The CDR3 region has the DNA TGTGCCAGCAGCTTAGCAGGGGTGGAGACTTCATCGACTGAAGCTTTCTTT. It specifies CASSLAGVETSSTEAFF.

In nucleotides, the CDR3 is TGTGCCAGCAGTGAGTGGGACAGAAATGAAAAACTGTTTTTT. As protein: CASSEWDRNEKLFF. This rearrangement joins TRBV25-1 to TRBJ1-4; 7 bases are shared with TRBD1. J lost 5 bases, V lost 3 bases, and 3 bases had no gene match. CDR1 MGHDK and CDR2 SYGVNS come from the germline V gene. The CDR3 runs to 14 residues. The full variable domain, with the rest looked up from reference TRBV25-1 and TRBJ1-4, is EADIYQTPRYLVIGTGKKITLECSQTMGHDKMYWYQQDPGMELHLIHYSYGVNSTEKGDLSSESTVSRIRTEHFPLTLESARPSHTSQYLCASSEWDRNEKLFFGSGTQLSVL.

This clone appeared once. V is TRBV7-2 and J is TRBJ2-3; tentative D call: TRBD1 (7 bases). The CDR3 runs 14 residues. The germline V and J ends were trimmed by 3 bases and 6 bases, with 13 bases remaining between them. Germline CDR1 and CDR2: SGHTA and FQGNSA. The CDR3 loop is CASSFRQGGDTQYF. For the CDR3, the DNA is TGTGCCAGCAGCTTTAGGCAGGGGGGCGATACGCAGTATTTT.

The J gene is TRBJ2-3, the V gene TRBV7-9; 8 positions match TRBD1. Germline CDR1 reads SEHNR; CDR2 reads FQNEAQ (reference sequence). J was trimmed by 4 bases and V by 8 bases; bases with no gene match: 8. This CDR3 is 14 amino acids long. CDR3 residues: CASVWAGGSDTQYF. Written as DNA, the CDR3 is TGTGCCAGCGTCTGGGCAGGGGGCTCAGATACGCAGTATTTT.

The chain couples TRBV5-5 to TRBJ2-7; TRBD1 matches at 9 bases. This CDR3 is 14 amino acids long. CDR1 SGHKS and CDR2 YYEKEE come from the germline V gene (reference sequence). Losses at the gene ends were 2 bases for V and 2 bases for J; bases not matched to a gene: 2. The CDR3 bases are TGTGCCAGCAGCTTTAGACAGGGGGCCTACGAGCAGTACTTC. This encodes CASSFRQGAYEQYF.

A few counts support this clone. This chain uses TRBV9 with TRBJ1-2, with D possibly matching TRBD1 (6 bases). Trimming removed 4 bases from V and 7 bases from J, with 14 bases in between. This CDR3 contains 13 residues. Germline CDR1 is SGDLS and CDR2 is YYNGEE. This CDR3 is CASSRENRVGYTF. In DNA, the CDR3 is TGTGCCAGCAGCCGCGAAAACAGGGTTGGCTACACCTTC.

The chain couples TRBV2 to TRBJ1-4; D call uncertain. Germline V gene data show CDR1 as SNHLY and CDR2 as FYNNEI. The CDR3 contains 15 residues. Trimming shortened V by 6 bases and J by 3 bases, and 14 bases separated the two germline ends. CDR3 sequence: CASSREQTANEKLFF. In DNA, the CDR3 is TGTGCCAGCAGCCGGGAACAGACTGCTAATGAAAAACTGTTTTTT.

The V gene is TRBV19, the J gene TRBJ1-6, with 8 bases that match TRBD1. The germline CDR1 and CDR2 sequences are LNHDA and SQIVND (reference sequence). The V gene end was trimmed by 3 bases and the J gene end by 10 bases; junction bases not matched to a gene: 11. The CDR3 is 16 amino acids. The CDR3 spells CASSIPTGGLRSPLHF. The CDR3, as DNA: TGTGCCAGTAGTATCCCTACAGGGGGTTTACGGTCACCCCTCCACTTT.

V usage is TRBV5-6 and J usage is TRBJ2-3, with TRBD1 as a possible D gene (6 bases). Germline V gives CDR1 SGHDT, CDR2 YYEEEE. CDR3 length: 15 amino acids. V was cut by 1 base and J by 4 bases, with 13 bases left in between. CDR3 sequence (DNA): TGTGCCAGCAGCTTGCGCCAGGGGTATGCAGATACGCAGTATTTT. It is translated as CASSLRQGYADTQYF. The full variable domain, with the rest looked up from reference TRBV5-6 and TRBJ2-3, is DAGVTQSPTHLIKTRGQQVTLRCSPKSGHDTVSWYQQALGQGPQFIFQYYEEEERQRGNFPDRFSGHQFPNYSSELNVNALLLGDSALYLCASSLRQGYADTQYFGPGTRLTVL.

The rearrangement joins TRBV11-2 to TRBJ2-4, with 10 bases identical to TRBD1. CDR3 length equals 17 residues. Germline assignment: CDR1 SGHAT and CDR2 FQNNGV. V was pared by 5 bases and J by 3 bases, with 10 bases of the junction left unmatched. The CDR3 here is CASSPRDRGGGKNIQYF. CDR3 in DNA: TGTGCCAGCAGCCCCCGGGACAGGGGTGGGGGCAAAAACATTCAGTACTTC.

This chain connects TRBV27 to TRBJ2-5, with TRBD1 matching 7 bases. The J segment lost 4 bases and the V segment lost 5 bases, leaving 7 bases of the junction unmatched. There are 14 residues in the CDR3. Looked up from germline, CDR1 is MNHEY and CDR2 is SMNVEV (reference sequence). CDR3 in DNA: TGTGCCAGCAGTGGCATAGGGACAGTAGAGACCCAGTACTTC. This sequence encodes CASSGIGTVETQYF.